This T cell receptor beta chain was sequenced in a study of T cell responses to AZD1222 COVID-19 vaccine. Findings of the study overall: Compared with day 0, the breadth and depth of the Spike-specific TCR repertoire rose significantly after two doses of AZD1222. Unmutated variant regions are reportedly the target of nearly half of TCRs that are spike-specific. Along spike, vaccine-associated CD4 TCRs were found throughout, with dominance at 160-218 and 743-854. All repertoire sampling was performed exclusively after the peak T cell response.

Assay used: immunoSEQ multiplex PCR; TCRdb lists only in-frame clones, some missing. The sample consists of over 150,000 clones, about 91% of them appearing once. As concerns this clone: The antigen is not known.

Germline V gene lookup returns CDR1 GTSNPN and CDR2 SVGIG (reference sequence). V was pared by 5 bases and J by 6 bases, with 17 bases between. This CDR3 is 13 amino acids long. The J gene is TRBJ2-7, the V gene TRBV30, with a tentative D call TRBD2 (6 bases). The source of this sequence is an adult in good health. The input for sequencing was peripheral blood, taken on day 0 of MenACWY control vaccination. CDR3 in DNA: TGTGCCTGGCACGGGGGAGGAGGTGGCGAGCAGTACTTC. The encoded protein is CAWHGGGGGEQYF.